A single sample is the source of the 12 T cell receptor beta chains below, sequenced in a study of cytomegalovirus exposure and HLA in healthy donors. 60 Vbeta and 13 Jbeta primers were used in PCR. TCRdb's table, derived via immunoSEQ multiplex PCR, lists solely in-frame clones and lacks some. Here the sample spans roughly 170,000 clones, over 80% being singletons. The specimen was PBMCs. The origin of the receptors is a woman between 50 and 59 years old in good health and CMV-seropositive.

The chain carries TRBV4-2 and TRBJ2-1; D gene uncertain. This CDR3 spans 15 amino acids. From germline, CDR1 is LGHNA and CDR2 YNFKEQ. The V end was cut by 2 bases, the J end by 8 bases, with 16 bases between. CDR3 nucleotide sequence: TGTGCCAGCAGCCAAACGGATTTTCAGGTTGATGAGCAGTTCTTC. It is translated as CASSQTDFQVDEQFF.

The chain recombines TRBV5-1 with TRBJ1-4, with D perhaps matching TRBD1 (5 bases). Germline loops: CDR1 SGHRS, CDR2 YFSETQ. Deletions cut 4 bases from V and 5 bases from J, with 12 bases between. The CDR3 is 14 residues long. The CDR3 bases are TGCGCCAGCAGCCCCTCAGGGTTGAATGAAAAACTGTTTTTT. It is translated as CASSPSGLNEKLFF.

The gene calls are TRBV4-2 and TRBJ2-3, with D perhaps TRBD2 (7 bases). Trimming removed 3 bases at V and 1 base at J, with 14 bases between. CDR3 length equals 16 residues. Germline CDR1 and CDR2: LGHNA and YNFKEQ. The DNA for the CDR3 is TGTGCCAGCAGCCATACCCGGGGGGCCCGCACAGATACGCAGTATTTT. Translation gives CASSHTRGARTDTQYF.

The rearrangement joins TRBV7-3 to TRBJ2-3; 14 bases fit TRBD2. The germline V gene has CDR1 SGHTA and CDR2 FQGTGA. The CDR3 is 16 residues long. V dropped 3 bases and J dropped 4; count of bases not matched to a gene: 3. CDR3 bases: TGTGCCAGCAGCTTGGGGGGACTAGCGGGAGCAGATACGCAGTATTTT. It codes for CASSLGGLAGADTQYF.

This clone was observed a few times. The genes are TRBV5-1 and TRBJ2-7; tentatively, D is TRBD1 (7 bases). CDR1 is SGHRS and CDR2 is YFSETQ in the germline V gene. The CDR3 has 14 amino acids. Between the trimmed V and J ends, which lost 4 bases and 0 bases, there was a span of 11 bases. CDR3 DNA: TGCGCCAGCAGCCAGGGGGGTCGCTCCTACGAGCAGTACTTC. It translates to CASSQGGRSYEQYF.

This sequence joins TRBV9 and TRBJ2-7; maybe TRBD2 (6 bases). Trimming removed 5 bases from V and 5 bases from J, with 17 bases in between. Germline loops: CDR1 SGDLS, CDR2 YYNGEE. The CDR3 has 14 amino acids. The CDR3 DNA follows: TGTGCCAGCAGTAAACTGGGGGGTAGCCACGAGCAGTACTTC. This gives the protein CASSKLGGSHEQYF.

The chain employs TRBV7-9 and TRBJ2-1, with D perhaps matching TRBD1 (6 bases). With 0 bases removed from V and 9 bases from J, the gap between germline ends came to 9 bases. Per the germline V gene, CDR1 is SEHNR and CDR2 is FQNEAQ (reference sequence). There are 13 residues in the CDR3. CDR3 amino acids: CASSLAGQIEQFF. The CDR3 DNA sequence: TGTGCCAGCAGCTTAGCAGGACAGATTGAGCAGTTCTTC.

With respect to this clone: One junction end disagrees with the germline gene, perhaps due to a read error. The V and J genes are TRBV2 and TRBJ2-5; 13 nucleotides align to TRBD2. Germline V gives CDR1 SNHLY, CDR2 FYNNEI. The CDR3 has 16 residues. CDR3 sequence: CASSSLAGGPGEIQYF. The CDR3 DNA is TGTGCCAGCAGTTCACTAGCGGGGGGGCCGGGAGAGATCCAGTACTTC.

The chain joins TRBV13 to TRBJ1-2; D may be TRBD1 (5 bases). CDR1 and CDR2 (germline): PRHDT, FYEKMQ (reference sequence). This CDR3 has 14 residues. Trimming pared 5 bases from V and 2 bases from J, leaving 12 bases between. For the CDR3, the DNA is TGTGCCAGCAGCGGGTGGACATCGAACTATGGCTACACCTTC. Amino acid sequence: CASSGWTSNYGYTF.

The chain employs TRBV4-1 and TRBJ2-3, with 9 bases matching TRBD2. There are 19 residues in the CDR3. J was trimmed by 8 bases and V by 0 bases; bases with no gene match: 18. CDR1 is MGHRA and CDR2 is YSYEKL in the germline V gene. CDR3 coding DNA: TGCGCCAGCAGCCAAGACCCCCAAGATTGGGCGGGAGGGAGTGGTACGCAGTATTTT. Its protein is CASSQDPQDWAGGSGTQYF.

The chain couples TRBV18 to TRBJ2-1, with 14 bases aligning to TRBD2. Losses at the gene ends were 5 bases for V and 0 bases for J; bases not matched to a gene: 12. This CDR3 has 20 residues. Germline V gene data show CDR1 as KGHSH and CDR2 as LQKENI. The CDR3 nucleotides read TGTGCCAGCTCAACCGAGACGGGACTAGCGGGAGAGAGCTCCTACAATGAGCAGTTCTTC. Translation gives CASSTETGLAGESSYNEQFF.

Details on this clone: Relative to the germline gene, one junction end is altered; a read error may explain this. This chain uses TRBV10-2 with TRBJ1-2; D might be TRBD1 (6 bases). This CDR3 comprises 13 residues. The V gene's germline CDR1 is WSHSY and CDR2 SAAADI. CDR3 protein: CASNEGRGIGYTF. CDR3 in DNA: TGCGCCAGCAATGAGGGCAGGGGTATTGGCTACACCTTC.